The 7 T cell receptor beta chains below were found in one sample sequenced in a study of blood T cells in healthy people across ages. Alongside a J-beta primer mix, a sample-barcoded 5' primer served in a second PCR lasting about 6 to 11 cycles. TCRdb re-analysed the 5' RACE reads in MiXCR, keeping a single row per CDR3 protein. The table shows approximately 830,000 distinct CDR3 sequences, with around 68% occurring only once. The sample taken for sequencing was blood. These receptors were collected from a man aged 25-45 years in good health.

The chain carries TRBV28 and TRBJ2-5; the match to TRBD2 covers 7 bases. Trimming took 5 bases from V and 1 from J; bases not matched to a gene: 7. Per the germline V gene, CDR1 is MDHEN and CDR2 is SYDVKM. The CDR3 runs to 15 residues. The CDR3, as DNA: TGTGCCAGCAGTCCCGGGGGGACCATCCAAGAGACCCAGTACTTC. It codes for CASSPGGTIQETQYF.

This chain links TRBV7-2 with TRBJ2-1; maybe TRBD1 (5 bases). This CDR3 is built from 16 residues. Germline V gene lookup returns CDR1 SGHTA and CDR2 FQGNSA. Deletions cut 5 bases from V and 10 bases from J, with 24 bases between. The CDR3 loop is CASSESTSRAQGEQFF. Here the CDR3 DNA reads TGTGCCAGCAGCGAGAGCACCTCGCGAGCGCAGGGAGAGCAGTTCTTC.

CDR3 coding DNA: TGTGCCAGCGGACCGACAGGGGGCAAAGAGACCCAGTACTTC. It encodes CASGPTGGKETQYF. The chain links TRBV28 to TRBJ2-5; 10 bases align to TRBD1. CDR1 is MDHEN, CDR2 SYDVKM, per germline. The CDR3 totals 14 residues. The ends lost 8 bases at V and 3 bases at J; junction bases unmatched: 6. Full variable domain (rest looked up from reference TRBV28 and TRBJ2-5): DVKVTQSSRYLVKRTGEKVFLECVQDMDHENMFWYRQDPGLGLRLIYFSYDVKMKEKGDIPEGYSVSREKKERFSLILESASTNQTSMYLCASGPTGGKETQYFGPGTRLLVL.

The rearrangement links TRBV28 to TRBJ2-5; 7 bases align to TRBD1. The J call may be in error: the DNA end matches TRBJ2-7 better. This CDR3 comprises 13 residues. CDR1 is MDHEN, CDR2 SYDVKM, per germline. CDR3 in amino acids: CAAEGGSENEQYF. The CDR3 nucleotides are TGTGCCGCTGAAGGGGGCTCAGAAAACGAGCAGTACTTC.

The V gene is TRBV6-1, the J gene TRBJ2-7; 10 bases fit TRBD1. Unmatched junction bases numbered 8, after V lost 6 bases and J lost 3 bases. This CDR3 contains 15 residues. Germline V gene data show CDR1 as MNHNS and CDR2 as SASEGT. CDR3 coding DNA: TGTGCCAGCAGGACCGGGACAGGGGTATTCTACGAGCAGTACTTC. It is translated as CASRTGTGVFYEQYF.

This clonotype was picked up a small number of times. CDR3 DNA sequence: TGCGCCAGCAGCCCAAGACAGGTAGACTATGGCTACACCTTC. Translation: CASSPRQVDYGYTF. The chain is built from TRBV5-1 and TRBJ1-2; tentatively, D is TRBD1 (6 bases). This CDR3 region has 14 residues. Trimming stripped 4 bases from V and 3 bases from J, with 13 bases between. Germline V gene sequence: CDR1 SGHRS, CDR2 YFSETQ. The full variable domain, its missing parts supplied by reference TRBV5-1 and TRBJ1-2, is KAGVTQTPRYLIKTRGQQVTLSCSPISGHRSVSWYQQTPGQGLQFLFEYFSETQRNKGNFPGRFSGRQFSNSRSEMNVSTLELGDSALYLCASSPRQVDYGYTFGSGTRLTVV.

This sequence joins TRBV4-2 and TRBJ2-1; a possible D gene is TRBD2 (5 bases). The length of the CDR3 is 15 residues. V was pared by 4 bases and J by 5 bases, with 15 bases between. The V gene's germline CDR1 is LGHNA and CDR2 YNFKEQ. The CDR3 loop reads CASSRTSEGHNEQFF. The CDR3 DNA sequence: TGTGCCAGCAGCCGGACGTCCGAGGGCCACAATGAGCAGTTCTTC.